This T cell receptor beta chain comes out of a study of OX40 agonist ivuxolimab in advanced cancers. Study-wide findings and caveats: CD8+ T cells showed, on average, more clonal expansion than CD4+ cells.

Trimming removed 1 base from V and 9 bases from J, with 7 bases in between. Germline V lookup: CDR1 MGHRA, CDR2 YSYEKL. CDR3 size: 12 residues. Profiled with immunoSEQ multiplex PCR; TCRdb holds only in-frame clones, not every one. The sample lists over 80,000 clones, 70% to 90% occurring once. Notes on this clone: Its antigen is unidentified.

This chain links TRBV4-1 with TRBJ1-5, with no clear D. Sequenced here: CD4+ or CD8+ T cells sorted from blood, sampled in a trial of the OX40 agonist ivuxolimab. The sequence came from an adult with an advanced solid tumor such as melanoma, head and neck, liver or kidney cancer. The CDR3 DNA sequence: TGCGCCAGCAGCCAAGTCGGAGGGCCCCAGCATTTT. Its translation: CASSQVGGPQHF.